One sample yielded the 6 T cell receptor beta chains listed below, sequenced in a study of CD8 T cells in Susac syndrome. After extraction with the RNeasy kit, roughly 0.45 to 1 ug of the RNA was reverse transcribed using random hexamers. TCRdb re-called the immunoSEQ multiplex PCR reads through MiXCR, storing one row per CDR3 protein. The sample gives some 75,000 distinct CDR3 sequences, about 93% of which show up once; 0.45% to 0.55% is in the top ten. Sequencing was carried out using CD8+ T cells from PBMCs. The receptor source for this set is a human donor with Susac syndrome.

The chain uses TRBV18 and TRBJ1-4; D call uncertain. The CDR3 is made up of 16 amino acids. Trimming left V 3 bases short and J 0 bases short, with 11 bases between. Germline CDR1 is KGHSH and CDR2 is LQKENI. Written as DNA, the CDR3 is TGTGCCAGCTCACCGGCGTCTGGGGCAACTAATGAAAAACTGTTTTTT. Protein: CASSPASGATNEKLFF.

The rearrangement joins TRBV11-3 to TRBJ2-5; 7 positions match TRBD1. The trim removed 1 base at V and 5 bases at J, leaving 10 bases unmatched. Germline values: CDR1 SGHNT, CDR2 YENEEA. The length of the CDR3 is 16 residues. The CDR3 DNA reads as TGTGCCAGCAGCTTAGGTGGGGACAGTGTGGGGGAGACCCAGTACTTC. Residues: CASSLGGDSVGETQYF. Using reference TRBV11-3 and TRBJ2-5 for the parts outside the CDR3, the full variable domain is EAGVVQSPRYKIIEKKQPVAFWCNPISGHNTLYWYLQNLGQGPELLIRYENEEAVDDSQLPKDRFSAERLKGVDSTLKIQPAELGDSAVYLCASSLGGDSVGETQYFGPGTRLLVL.

This CDR3 reads CASSPTENTEAFF. CDR3 sequence (DNA): TGTGCCAGCAGTCCGACCGAGAACACTGAAGCTTTCTTT. The chain uses TRBV4-2 and TRBJ1-1; D is uncertain. CDR3 length: 13 residues. Germline CDR1 is LGHNA and CDR2 is YNFKEQ. The V gene lost 6 bases and the J gene lost 1 base, with 9 bases spanning the gap.

This chain joins TRBV27 and TRBJ2-3; D possibly uses TRBD1 or TRBD2 (5 bases each). This CDR3 region has 16 residues. The V end was cut by 5 bases, the J end by 1 base, with 16 bases between. Germline CDR1 reads MNHEY; CDR2 reads SMNVEV (reference sequence). The CDR3 reads CASSQPGPLRTDTQYF. DNA of the CDR3: TGTGCCAGCAGTCAACCGGGACCTCTCCGCACAGATACGCAGTATTTT.

CDR3 amino acids: CASSSEEYGYTF. The CDR3 DNA is TGTGCCAGCAGCTCGGAGGAGTATGGCTACACCTTC. The J gene is TRBJ1-2, the V gene TRBV2; D is undetermined. Per the germline V gene, CDR1 is SNHLY and CDR2 is FYNNEI. This CDR3 has 12 residues. V lost 6 bases, J lost 5 bases, and 10 bases lay in between.

The rearrangement uses TRBV28 and TRBJ1-1; D possibly corresponds to TRBD1 (5 bases). The ends were cut back, 7 bases at V and 5 bases at J, with 23 bases in the middle. The CDR3 is 16 residues long. The germline CDR1 and CDR2 sequences are MDHEN and SYDVKM. The CDR3 spells CASTFLGGAALTEAFF. CDR3 in DNA: TGTGCCAGCACCTTCCTGGGTGGGGCGGCACTAACTGAAGCTTTCTTT.